This TCR beta chain was recorded in a study of OX40 agonist ivuxolimab in advanced cancers. For the study in its entirety: Ivuxolimab was a fully human IgG2 agonistic monoclonal antibody targeting the costimulatory receptor OX40 (CD134). Intravenous ivuxolimab was administered to patients every 2 weeks at six dose levels: 0.01, 0.1, 0.3, 1.5, 3 and 10 mg/kg. Of the roughly 52 dose-escalation patients, hepatocellular carcinoma was present in about 20, melanoma in roughly 15, renal cell carcinoma in 9 and head and neck cancer in 9. A male proportion of almost 85% and a mean age of 60 years, ranging from roughly 23 to 80, were recorded for the dose-escalation cohort. Prior anti-PD-1, anti-PD-L1 or anti-CTLA-4 therapy was permitted, and checkpoint inhibitors had been received by roughly 40% of dose-escalation patients. Three dose-escalation patients achieved partial responses, one with hepatocellular carcinoma and two with cutaneous melanoma. Peripheral TCRbeta sequencing was intended to test whether TCR sequence diversity was altered and clonal T-cell expansion was caused by ivuxolimab. The paper reports the monotherapy dose-escalation portion (N of about 47 patients) of the phase I ivuxolimab trial. General study outcomes and caveats: In partial responders in the 0.1-3.0 mg/kg groups, normalized peripheral clonal expansion was found to be among the lowest, especially among CD8+ T cells. Low levels of normalized T-cell clonal expansion were also seen in some patients who did not respond. After ivuxolimab, CD8+ T cells had more expanded clones than CD4+ T cells on average. Antigen specificity was not determined for the clonally expanded peripheral T cells. Clonal expansion of both CD4+ and CD8+ blood T cells was observed from baseline to week 6 at doses 0.1 to 3.0 mg/kg.

As regards this clone: There is no known antigen for this receptor. Per-base quality was not reported, and no clone a single base away is much larger than it.

The trial excluded patients who had a history of autoimmune disease or were on systemic immunosuppression. In every dose cohort, peripheral blood was drawn for TCR sequencing at baseline, cycle 4 day 1, and cycle 7 day 1. Samples were obtained from an open-label, multicenter, first-in-human phase I dose-escalation trial of ivuxolimab. Adults with locally advanced or metastatic melanoma, renal cell carcinoma, hepatocellular carcinoma or head and neck squamous cell carcinoma were enrolled in the trial. Before TCR sequencing, CD4+ and CD8+ T cells were separately sorted from peripheral blood. For sequencing of the TCRbeta CDR3 region, genomic DNA was extracted from the sorted cells. TCRbeta CDR3 regions were sequenced using the immunoSEQ Assay. TCRdb mirrors the immuneACCESS table, restricted to in-frame sequences. Some clones are absent from its copies; in checked studies, under half trace to an unresolved V gene, and the reason for the others is unknown. The sample table holds more than 80,000 clones, of which about 90% were seen once. Of the sample, roughly 8.4% is held by the ten largest clones.

The germline V end is reduced by 6 bases and the J end by 8 bases; junction bases left unmatched: 11. Per the germline V gene, MDHEN is the CDR1 and SYDVKM is the CDR2. The CDR3 measures 15 amino acids from cysteine to phenylalanine. Of all the DNA, just the CDR3 is kept, 45 bases in frame from base 1. This material consisted of CD4+ or CD8+ T cells sorted from blood, taken in a trial of the OX40 agonist ivuxolimab. Recombination connected TRBV28 to TRBJ2-1, with 9 middle bases fitting TRBD1. This TCR was sampled from an adult with an advanced solid tumor such as melanoma, head and neck, liver or kidney cancer. This receptor carries the CDR3 CASSAIRDRADEQFF. The bases are TGTGCCAGCAGCGCCATTCGGGACAGGGCCGATGAGCAGTTCTTC.